One T cell receptor beta chain is described in this entry. The antigen remains undetermined. This entry is derived from a study of cytomegalovirus exposure and HLA in healthy donors. Study results and caveats: Analysis was carried out at a later point, and it linked a missense DCLRE1C variant to TCR beta V- and J-gene trimming. In a later analysis, about 17,000 TCR beta sequences were associated with HLA alleles at 0.05 false discovery rate. Researchers reported that a few CMV-associated chains were confirmed in vitro as CMV antigen-specific.

The germline CDR1 and CDR2 sequences are SGHTA and FQGNSA. The CDR3 runs 13 residues. Trimming stripped 1 base from V and 7 bases from J, with 7 bases between. 13 Jbeta primers and 60 Vbeta primers were used for the PCR. Libraries were prepared by immunoSEQ multiplex PCR; TCRdb keeps only in-frame clonotypes and omits some of them. The profile covers roughly 88,000 clones, with roughly 69% appearing a single time and around 2.5% taken by the ten largest. The chain combines TRBV7-2 with TRBJ1-4; a weak D match, TRBD1 (6 bases). Sequencing used PBMCs. The TCR comes from a man between 45 and 60 years old in good health and CMV-seronegative. For the CDR3, the DNA is TGTGCCAGCAGCTTAGGGACAGCTGAAAAACTGTTTTTT. This translates into CASSLGTAEKLFF.